The 21 T cell receptor beta chains below were found in one sample sequenced in a study of tumor and adjacent non-tumor tissue in lung cancer. Three rounds of nested PCR, following a modified ARM-PCR protocol, produced the TCRbeta library. Via MiXCR, TCRdb re-called the multiplex PCR reads, giving one row per CDR3 protein. In the table there are 95,000 to 150,000 distinct CDR3 sequences, about 66% of which are singletons. The template was RNA from unsorted bulk tissue. Sequencing was done on a sample of lung tumor tissue. All receptors come from a man aged 25-45 years with non-small cell lung cancer.

This clonotype was found a few times. With a much larger clone just one base away, this may be a read error. This chain joins TRBV20-1 and TRBJ1-1, with D uncertain. Germline V lookup: CDR1 DFQATT, CDR2 SNEGSKA (reference sequence). V was clipped by 6 bases and J by 8 bases, with 19 bases between them. CDR3 length equals 13 residues. Written as DNA, the CDR3 is TGCAGTGCGCCCCTGGTGGGCCCTCCGGAAGCTTTCTTT. Its translation is CSAPLVGPPEAFF.

Notes on this clonotype: One end of the junction is discordant with germline, which a read error may explain. The chain combines TRBV24-1 with TRBJ2-7; 8 positions agree with TRBD1. Germline-derived CDR1 and CDR2 are KGHDR and SFDVKD. The CDR3 totals 12 residues. The CDR3: CAISETGAEQYF. CDR3 DNA sequence: TGTGCCATCAGTGAGACAGGGGCCGAGCAGTACTTC.

This clonotype was recorded a few times. This chain connects TRBV6-5 to TRBJ2-3; possibly TRBD2 for D (6 bases). The CDR3 contains 15 residues. Germline V gene lookup returns CDR1 MNHEY and CDR2 SVGAGI. Trimming removed 6 bases from V and 3 bases from J, with 16 bases in between. The CDR3 bases are TGTGCCAGCAGCAGTTTGCGGGGAGGTACAGATACGCAGTATTTT. Its protein is CASSSLRGGTDTQYF.

This chain connects TRBV20-1 to TRBJ2-1, with 8 bases lining up with TRBD2. The CDR3 runs to 15 residues. The germline V gene has CDR1 DFQATT and CDR2 SNEGSKA (reference sequence). The CDR3: CITTTGLAPNNEQFF. CDR3 DNA: TGCATTACTACCACCGGACTAGCCCCGAACAATGAGCAGTTCTTC.

At least ten counts were recorded for this clonotype. The chain joins TRBV20-1 to TRBJ2-1; TRBD2 aligns across 13 bases. V dropped 5 bases and J dropped 7; count of bases not matched to a gene: 5. CDR1 DFQATT and CDR2 SNEGSKA come from the germline V gene (reference sequence). CDR3 length: 14 amino acids. This CDR3 is CSAWGLAGTNEQFF. CDR3 nucleotides: TGCAGTGCTTGGGGACTAGCGGGGACAAATGAGCAGTTCTTC.

This clonotype was counted between two and nine times. One end of the junction is discordant with germline, which a read error may explain. This chain uses TRBV20-1 with TRBJ1-3; D is ambiguous. This CDR3 region has 13 residues. Germline CDR1 is DFQATT and CDR2 is SNEGSKA (reference sequence). The CDR3 reads CSANQQSGSTIYF. The CDR3 DNA reads TGCAGTGCTAACCAACAGTCTGGAAGCACCATATATTTC.

CDR3 sequence: CASSGEASRRGYTF. Written as DNA, the CDR3 is TGTGCCAGCAGCGGAGAGGCCTCCCGGCGGGGCTACACCTTC. The chain recombines TRBV6-1 with TRBJ1-2, with no clear D. The V gene's germline CDR1 is MNHNS and CDR2 SASEGT. The V end was cut by 6 bases, the J end by 8 bases, with 19 bases between. The CDR3 extends over 14 amino acids.

About this clonotype: A read error may be the cause here, since a much bigger clone is one base away. V gene TRBV6-5 combines with J gene TRBJ2-7; D may be TRBD1 (6 bases). This CDR3 comprises 13 residues. Germline V gene data show CDR1 as MNHEY and CDR2 as SVGAGI. V dropped 6 bases and J dropped 5 bases, with 14 bases sitting between them. CDR3 coding DNA: TGTGCCAGCAGGCTGGGACAATACAACGAGCAGTACTTC. Its protein is CASRLGQYNEQYF.

The rearrangement links TRBV12-3 or TRBV12-4 to TRBJ2-5; D is unclear. This CDR3 is built from 15 residues. Trimming pared 5 bases from V and 4 bases from J, leaving 17 bases between. CDR3 nucleotide sequence: TGTGCCAGCAGTGCCCAGATGGGTGGTGTAGAGACCCAGTACTTC. This codes for CASSAQMGGVETQYF.

A word on this clonotype: Since a much larger clone is just one base distant, this may be a read error. The CDR3 end shows no conserved phenylalanine or tryptophan, and so a read error is likely. This rearrangement joins TRBV6-5 to TRBJ2-2; D not resolved. The length of the CDR3 is 13 residues. Germline CDR1 MNHEY, CDR2 SVGAGI. V was pared by 0 bases and J by 7 bases, with 6 bases between. The CDR3 region is CASSYSQSGELFL. CDR3 bases: TGTGCCAGCAGTTACTCCCAGAGCGGGGAGCTGTTTCTT.

Details on this clonotype: This likely comes from a read error, as the CDR3 has no conserved phenylalanine or tryptophan at its end. This chain connects TRBV6-1 to TRBJ1-1; TRBD1 might be the D (6 bases). Trimming took off 2 bases at V and 6 bases at J, with 13 bases between the two ends. Germline CDR1 MNHNS, CDR2 SASEGT. CDR3 length: 14 amino acids. The chain's CDR3 is CASSELGAGAEAFS. The CDR3 region has the DNA TGTGCCAGCAGTGAACTGGGGGCGGGCGCTGAAGCTTTCTCT.

On this clonotype itself: The conserved final phenylalanine or tryptophan is absent from the CDR3, which likely points to a read error. It is unclear where the CDR3 begins or ends on the DNA, so no DNA is shown, and the CDR3 is as TCRdb lists it. This chain joins TRBV20-1 and TRBJ1-1; the D call TRBD1 from the table was never checked on the DNA. The CDR3 spans 14 residues, counting both ends. Germline CDR1 is DFQATT and CDR2 is SNEGSKA (reference sequence). CDR3 residues: CSARDRTGNTESLI.

Of note for this clonotype: Its ends do not fully match the called genes, so a read error is possible. The J gene is TRBJ2-7, the V gene TRBV12-3 or TRBV12-4, with TRBD1 as a possible D gene (5 bases). The CDR3 runs 14 residues. CDR3 coding DNA: TGTGGCAGCTGTTTGGGGCTGCCCTCCTACGAGCAGTACTTC. It codes for CGSCLGLPSYEQYF.

With respect to this clonotype: A much bigger clone sits one base away, suggesting this may be a read error. J is TRBJ1-2 and V is TRBV12-5; possible D gene TRBD1, 6 bases. Germline CDR1 LGHNT, CDR2 FRNRAP. The CDR3 extends over 15 amino acids. In DNA, the CDR3 is TGTGTTAGTGGTTTGGGGGGCACGGACAAAGATGGCTACACCTTC. It codes for CVSGLGGTDKDGYTF.

There are a few counts of this clonotype. The rearrangement joins TRBV11-2 to TRBJ1-1; 9 bases align to TRBD1. Germline CDR1 and CDR2: SGHAT and FQNNGV. J was trimmed by 8 bases and V by 9 bases; bases with no gene match: 7. CDR3 size: 12 residues. As DNA, the CDR3 is TGTGCCAGGGGCCCGGACAGGGGAGAAGCTTTCTTT. It is translated as CARGPDRGEAFF.

For this clonotype: The junction differs from germline at one of its ends, possibly a read error. V usage is TRBV4-1 and J usage is TRBJ1-2, with 8 bases fitting TRBD1. The germline V gene encodes CDR1 MGHRA and CDR2 YSYEKL. The CDR3 consists of 16 residues. The DNA of the CDR3 is TGTGCCAGCAGTCAAGATAAGTACAGGGGGAACTATGGCTACACCTTC. This sequence encodes CASSQDKYRGNYGYTF.

The table lists this clonotype with a count of one. The junction departs from germline at one end; a sequencing error may be responsible. V and J are TRBV12-3 or TRBV12-4 and TRBJ2-3; D not resolved. The CDR3 has 13 amino acids. The DNA of the CDR3 is TGCGCCAGTGATCTCATAGGCACAGATACGCAGTATTTT. Its translation is CASDLIGTDTQYF.

In this sample, this clonotype turned up many times. The chain combines TRBV4-1 with TRBJ1-4; maybe TRBD1 (6 bases). V was shortened by 0 bases and J by 8 bases, with 13 bases between the two germline ends. Germline V gene sequence: CDR1 MGHRA, CDR2 YSYEKL. The CDR3 length is 15 residues. The CDR3 DNA is TGCGCCAGCAGCCAAGATGAACAGGGTGGGGAAAAACTGTTTTTT. This gives the protein CASSQDEQGGEKLFF.

On this clonotype: This clone may be a read error of a much larger clone one base away. The rearrangement uses TRBV4-1 and TRBJ2-5; tentative D call: TRBD2 (6 bases). The CDR3 has 14 amino acids. Germline V gene sequence: CDR1 MGHRA, CDR2 YSYEKL. The CDR3 loop reads CAGSPRRGWETQYF. The CDR3 region has the DNA TGCGCCGGCAGCCCCCGGAGGGGATGGGAAACCCAGTACTTC.

This chain connects TRBV6-2 or TRBV6-3 to TRBJ1-5; D is ambiguous. Germline V CDR1 and CDR2: MNHEY, SVGEGT. CDR3 length equals 15 residues. Deletions cut 6 bases from V and 5 bases from J, with 17 bases between. For the CDR3, the DNA is TGTGCCAGCAGCCCTAACATTGGGCTGGATCAGCCCCAGCATTTT. Translating gives CASSPNIGLDQPQHF.

Many counts were recorded for this clonotype. The V call is TRBV11-3, the J call TRBJ1-1; possibly TRBD1 for D (5 bases). The CDR3 has 15 amino acids. V was pared by 4 bases and J by 0 bases, with 12 bases between. CDR1 and CDR2 (germline): SGHNT, YENEEA. The DNA of the CDR3 is TGTGCCAGCAGCTCGACCGGGACGGTGAACACTGAAGCTTTCTTT. It specifies CASSSTGTVNTEAFF.